The T cell receptor (beta chain) under discussion was sequenced for a study of T cells in Graves' hyperthyroidism and ophthalmopathy. General study findings and limits: Ophthalmopathy got predicted by the model a median about six months before its onset.

Trimming took off 3 bases at V and 10 bases at J, with 15 bases between the two ends. This CDR3 spans 13 amino acids. The germline gives CDR1 ENHRY, CDR2 SYGVKD. Turning to this clonotype: Its specificity is not known.

Reasons for excluding patients were uncontrolled infection, other autoimmune disease, pregnancy or lactation. There were TCR beta CDR3 regions amplified from RNA transcripts. With the HTBI primer set, the TCR CDR3 went through a first round of RT-PCR. TCRdb processed the multiplex PCR reads anew with MiXCR; each CDR3 protein has one entry. The sample contains roughly 510,000 distinct CDR3 sequences, about 45% of which appear only once. The source is an adult woman with Graves' disease, either hyperthyroidism or ophthalmopathy (not recorded which). The sample comprised peripheral blood or thyroid tissue (not recorded which). J is TRBJ1-1 and V is TRBV10-3, with D maybe TRBD1 (6 bases). The CDR3 is CAISEQGRSAAFF. CDR3 DNA sequence: TGTGCCATCAGTGAACAGGGAAGGTCTGCAGCTTTCTTT.